A single sample gave rise to the 16 T cell receptor beta chains below, sequenced in a study of PD-L1 blockade in urothelial cancer. Method: immunoSEQ multiplex PCR; TCRdb's copy keeps in-frame clones and lacks some. Counted here are 70,000 to 95,000 clones, 65% to 85% occurring once; the ten biggest clones make up approximately 2.1%. Noted time point: pretreatment peripheral blood. This sample comprised PBMCs, obtained around atezolizumab (anti-PD-L1) treatment. Receptor source: a man aged 60 to 75 with urothelial cancer.

The chain has TRBV11-2 and TRBJ2-7, with D possibly TRBD1 on 5 matching bases. CDR3 length equals 15 residues. Germline CDR1 reads SGHAT; CDR2 reads FQNNGV. Trimming pared 5 bases from V and 2 bases from J, leaving 16 bases between. CDR3: CASSPQGILAYEQYF. Written as DNA, the CDR3 is TGTGCCAGCAGCCCGCAGGGAATATTAGCCTACGAGCAGTACTTC. Complete variable domain (other parts from reference TRBV11-2 and TRBJ2-7): EAGVAQSPRYKIIEKRQSVAFWCNPISGHATLYWYQQILGQGPKLLIQFQNNGVVDDSQLPKDRFSAERLKGVDSTLKIQPAKLEDSAVYLCASSPQGILAYEQYFGPGTRLTVT.

Written as DNA, the CDR3 is TGTGCCAGCAGTGCTGGGTACGGGGGGCTGGGGCAGTTCTTC. As protein: CASSAGYGGLGQFF. The V gene is TRBV9, the J gene TRBJ2-1; D may be TRBD2 (7 bases). This CDR3 spans 14 amino acids. The V gene's germline CDR1 is SGDLS and CDR2 YYNGEE. The V end was cut by 5 bases, the J end by 12 bases, with 21 bases between.

This clone was picked up one time. The J gene is TRBJ2-1, the V gene TRBV2; tentative D call: TRBD2 (7 bases). V dropped 8 bases and J dropped 9 bases, with 14 bases sitting between them. CDR1 is SNHLY and CDR2 is FYNNEI in the germline V gene. The CDR3 runs 12 residues. The CDR3: CASGGAFSEQFF. CDR3 nucleotide sequence: TGTGCCAGCGGGGGGGCTTTCAGTGAGCAGTTCTTC.

The chain uses TRBV18 and TRBJ2-7; 13 bases match TRBD2. Germline CDR1 is KGHSH and CDR2 is LQKENI. The CDR3 spans 16 residues. V lost 5 bases, J lost 6 bases, and 10 bases stayed unmatched. CDR3 residues: CASSKPGLAGSGEQYF. CDR3 DNA: TGTGCCAGCTCAAAACCGGGACTAGCGGGATCCGGCGAGCAGTACTTC.

The V and J genes are TRBV5-1 and TRBJ2-5; possible D gene TRBD1, 7 bases. Per the germline V gene, CDR1 is SGHRS and CDR2 is YFSETQ. The CDR3 has 15 residues. V was clipped by 4 bases and J by 5 bases, with 18 bases between them. Written as DNA, the CDR3 is TGCGCCAGCAGCGCCGGGGGCACAGGGGAGGAGACCCAGTACTTC. It encodes CASSAGGTGEETQYF.

The chain combines TRBV6-6 with TRBJ2-1; TRBD2 matches 9 bases. V gave up 5 bases and J gave up 5 bases; unmatched junction bases: 7. This CDR3 region has 15 residues. Germline V gene lookup returns CDR1 MNHNY and CDR2 SVGAGI (reference sequence). CDR3 amino acids: CASSPLAGINNEQFF. In DNA, the CDR3 is TGTGCCAGCAGTCCACTAGCGGGCATTAACAATGAGCAGTTCTTC.

The chain combines TRBV6-5 with TRBJ1-3, with 7 nucleotides matching TRBD1. CDR3 length: 14 residues. The germline V gene has CDR1 MNHEY and CDR2 SVGAGI. After removal of 8 bases from V and 0 bases from J, the junction contained 4 bases not matched to a gene. The CDR3 reads CASGGQPSGNTIYF. The DNA for the CDR3 is TGTGCCAGCGGGGGACAGCCCTCTGGAAACACCATATATTTT.

This clone appeared a few times. Here the CDR3 DNA reads TGCGCCAGTCGGACTAGCGGGCAATACGAGCAGTACTTC. Translating it yields CASRTSGQYEQYF. This chain links TRBV5-1 with TRBJ2-7; TRBD2 aligns across 11 bases. This CDR3 comprises 13 residues. Per the germline V gene, CDR1 is SGHRS and CDR2 is YFSETQ. V dropped 8 bases and J dropped 4; count of bases not matched to a gene: 5.

This clone came up a few times. The chain is built from TRBV4-3 and TRBJ2-2, with a weak D call TRBD2 (5 bases). Germline CDR1 is LGHNA and CDR2 is YSLEER. V was pared by 1 base and J by 1 base, with 10 bases between. This CDR3 comprises 16 residues. The CDR3 loop reads CASSQGRGLNTGELFF. The CDR3 coding sequence is TGCGCCAGCAGCCAAGGACGCGGGTTGAACACCGGGGAGCTGTTTTTT.

CDR3 region: CASSPLGQGAYEQFF. CDR3 nucleotide sequence: TGTGCCAGCAGTCCTCTGGGACAGGGGGCCTATGAGCAGTTCTTC. V usage is TRBV6-5 and J usage is TRBJ2-1; 12 bases match TRBD1. Germline CDR1 reads MNHEY; CDR2 reads SVGAGI. The CDR3 sequence is 15 residues long. V shed 5 bases, J shed 8 bases, and the junction held 7 bases outside the gene matches.

CDR3 region: CASSPRTDSNTGELFF. The CDR3 DNA follows: TGTGCCAGCTCACCCAGGACAGATTCCAACACCGGGGAGCTGTTTTTT. The chain combines TRBV18 with TRBJ2-2; weak D call: TRBD1 (6 bases). The length of the CDR3 is 16 residues. From germline, CDR1 is KGHSH and CDR2 LQKENI. The ends were cut back, 3 bases at V and 2 bases at J, with 13 bases in the middle.

Regarding this clone: In the same sample, other DNA sequences code for this CDR3. The V call is TRBV27, the J call TRBJ2-7; D not resolved. V lost 3 bases and J 0 bases, leaving 6 bases between the germline ends. This CDR3 has 13 amino acids. Germline V gene sequence: CDR1 MNHEY, CDR2 SMNVEV (reference sequence). CDR3 protein: CASSFRSSYEQYF. Written as DNA, the CDR3 is TGTGCCAGCAGTTTTAGGAGCTCCTACGAGCAGTACTTC.

On this clone: This sample also contains other DNA sequences that code for the same CDR3. DNA for the CDR3: TGTGCCTGGAGTGTACCGGGGGTCGGCAATCAGCCCCAGCATTTT. Encoded protein: CAWSVPGVGNQPQHF. The chain links TRBV30 to TRBJ1-5; TRBD1 might be the D (5 bases). V shed 0 bases and J shed 2 bases, with 11 bases lying between them. The CDR3 loop spans 15 amino acids. CDR1 and CDR2 (germline): GTSNPN, SVGIG (reference sequence). The variable domain in full, completed from reference TRBV30 and TRBJ1-5, reads SQTIHQWPATLVQPVGSPLSLECTVEGTSNPNLYWYRQAAGRGLQLLFYSVGIGQISSEVPQNLSASRPQDRQFILSSKKLLLSDSGFYLCAWSVPGVGNQPQHFGDGTRLSIL.

The rearrangement uses TRBV6-6 and TRBJ2-7, with D tentatively TRBD1 (5 bases). V was shortened by 7 bases and J by 0 bases, with 13 bases between the two germline ends. This CDR3 has 14 residues. In germline, CDR1 is MNHNY, CDR2 SVGAGI (reference sequence). Here the CDR3 reads CASIRNRNSYEQYF. The CDR3 nucleotides are TGTGCCAGCATAAGGAACAGGAACTCCTACGAGCAGTACTTC.

This chain joins TRBV6-5 and TRBJ1-1, with 7 bases fitting TRBD1. The junction had 1 base not matched to a gene; V was cut back by 2 bases and J by 1 base. CDR1 MNHEY and CDR2 SVGAGI come from the germline V gene. CDR3 length: 14 residues. CDR3 protein: CASSYRDRNTEAFF. The CDR3 DNA is TGTGCCAGCAGTTACCGGGACAGGAACACTGAAGCTTTCTTT.

This clone occurred a few times. This sequence joins TRBV20-1 and TRBJ2-3; D not resolved. V lost 2 bases to trimming and J lost 4 bases, with 4 bases between them. CDR1 is DFQATT and CDR2 is SNEGSKA in the germline V gene (reference sequence). The length of the CDR3 is 11 residues. CDR3 in amino acids: CSARQADTQYF. For the CDR3, the DNA is TGCAGTGCTAGACAGGCAGATACGCAGTATTTT.